The 25 T cell receptor beta chains given below trace back to one sample, sequenced in a study of T cell responses to AZD1222 COVID-19 vaccine. Using immunoSEQ multiplex PCR, the repertoire was profiled, and TCRdb retains in-frame clones only, with some absent. The table shows more than 100,000 clones, with about nine tenths occurring only once. Sequences were derived from peripheral blood, sampled on day 0 of AZD1222 vaccination. The receptors were sampled from an adult in good health.

The chain links TRBV6-5 to TRBJ2-1; 9 nucleotides align to TRBD1. CDR1 is MNHEY, CDR2 SVGAGI, per germline. Trimming took 6 bases from V and 6 from J; bases not matched to a gene: 6. CDR3 length equals 14 residues. The chain's CDR3 is CASSTGTGTNEQFF. The CDR3 DNA reads as TGTGCCAGCAGCACCGGGACAGGGACCAATGAGCAGTTCTTC.

This chain joins TRBV12-3 or TRBV12-4 and TRBJ1-6; D gene ambiguous. Trimming took 1 base from V and 13 from J, leaving 8 bases between them. This CDR3 spans 12 amino acids. For the CDR3, the DNA is TGTGCCAGCAGTTTAGGGACGTCGCCCCTCCACTTT. This gives the protein CASSLGTSPLHF.

CDR3: CATSRGGAKSSYEQYF. Written as DNA, the CDR3 is TGTGCCACCAGCAGAGGGGGGGCCAAGAGCTCCTACGAGCAGTACTTC. The rearrangement links TRBV15 to TRBJ2-7, with D possibly being TRBD1 or TRBD2 (6 bases each). Germline values: CDR1 LNHNV, CDR2 YYDKDF (reference sequence). This CDR3 comprises 16 residues. V dropped 1 base and J dropped 0 bases, with 13 bases sitting between them.

The chain recombines TRBV7-9 with TRBJ1-4; no definite D call. Trimming stripped 3 bases from V and 12 bases from J, with 11 bases between. The CDR3 has 12 residues. Looked up from germline, CDR1 is SEHNR and CDR2 is FQNEAQ (reference sequence). CDR3: CASSLEGGELFF. In nucleotides, the CDR3 is TGTGCCAGCAGCTTGGAAGGAGGCGAACTGTTTTTT.

The rearrangement joins TRBV5-1 to TRBJ2-1; 13 positions match TRBD2. The CDR3 contains 15 residues. Germline CDR1 is SGHRS and CDR2 is YFSETQ. Losses at the gene ends were 3 bases for V and 8 bases for J; bases not matched to a gene: 5. The CDR3 sequence: CASSWTSGGVDEQFF. The DNA of the CDR3 is TGCGCCAGCAGCTGGACTAGCGGGGGAGTCGATGAGCAGTTCTTC. Combining the CDR3 with reference TRBV5-1 and TRBJ2-1 gives the whole variable domain KAGVTQTPRYLIKTRGQQVTLSCSPISGHRSVSWYQQTPGQGLQFLFEYFSETQRNKGNFPGRFSGRQFSNSRSEMNVSTLELGDSALYLCASSWTSGGVDEQFFGPGTRLTVL.

This rearrangement joins TRBV19 to TRBJ2-1, with D unresolved. The CDR3 contains 14 residues. V shed 4 bases and J shed 8 bases, with 15 bases lying between them. Per the germline V gene, CDR1 is LNHDA and CDR2 is SQIVND (reference sequence). CDR3 in DNA: TGTGCCAGTAGTAAGCCCATTCTCGGTGATGAGCAGTTCTTC. This translates into CASSKPILGDEQFF.

This clone was counted between two and nine times. The chain employs TRBV7-3 and TRBJ2-5, with D possibly being TRBD2 (6 bases). Germline values: CDR1 SGHTA, CDR2 FQGTGA. The CDR3 spans 15 residues. The germline V and J ends were trimmed by 1 base and 1 base, with 10 bases remaining between them. The CDR3 is CASSLRLASQETQYF. CDR3 bases: TGTGCCAGCAGCTTAAGGCTAGCGAGCCAAGAGACCCAGTACTTC.

The rearrangement uses TRBV2 and TRBJ2-2, with TRBD2 matching over 12 bases. This CDR3 spans 15 amino acids. Unmatched junction bases numbered 5, after V lost 6 bases and J lost 6 bases. CDR1 is SNHLY and CDR2 is FYNNEI in the germline V gene. CDR3 in DNA: TGTGCCAGCAGGCCGACTAGCGGGAGTTCCGGGGAGCTGTTTTTT. This gives the protein CASRPTSGSSGELFF.

The chain is built from TRBV13 and TRBJ2-7; D is unclear. CDR1 is PRHDT, CDR2 FYEKMQ, per germline (reference sequence). The CDR3 has 14 residues. Trimming pared 2 bases from V and 2 bases from J, leaving 10 bases between. The CDR3 DNA reads TGTGCCAGCAGCTTAAACGGTCTGGCCTACGAGCAGTACTTC. This codes for CASSLNGLAYEQYF.

This rearrangement joins TRBV4-3 to TRBJ2-7; a possible D gene is TRBD2 (5 bases). The V gene's germline CDR1 is LGHNA and CDR2 YSLEER. This CDR3 has 14 residues. V dropped 0 bases and J dropped 10 bases, with 16 bases sitting between them. CDR3 in amino acids: CASSQERSGIGQYF. The CDR3, as DNA: TGCGCCAGCAGCCAAGAAAGGTCGGGGATAGGACAGTACTTC.

This sequence joins TRBV5-1 and TRBJ2-3; 7 nucleotides match TRBD1. Trimming at V came to 4 bases and at J to 0 bases, leaving 5 bases not matched to a gene. This CDR3 region has 15 residues. Germline-derived CDR1 and CDR2 are SGHRS and YFSETQ. CDR3: CASSPGTVSTDTQYF. CDR3 coding DNA: TGCGCCAGCAGCCCTGGGACAGTTAGCACAGATACGCAGTATTTT.

The chain couples TRBV10-1 to TRBJ2-5; possibly TRBD1 or TRBD2 for D (5 bases each). The germline CDR1 and CDR2 sequences are WNHNN and SYGVQD (reference sequence). The CDR3 totals 14 residues. V was trimmed by 5 bases and J by 1 base, leaving 11 bases between them. The CDR3 is CASSQPGRQETQYF. The CDR3 DNA is TGCGCCAGCAGTCAACCGGGACGCCAAGAGACCCAGTACTTC.

J is TRBJ1-2 and V is TRBV5-1; D ambiguous. This CDR3 region has 14 residues. Between the trimmed V and J ends, which lost 0 bases and 0 bases, there was a span of 6 bases. Per germline, CDR1 SGHRS and CDR2 YFSETQ. Here the CDR3 reads CASSLEAANYGYTF. CDR3 nucleotides: TGCGCCAGCAGCTTGGAGGCAGCTAACTATGGCTACACCTTC.

J is TRBJ2-1 and V is TRBV4-3, with D tentatively TRBD1 (6 bases). The V end lost 4 bases, the J end lost 8 bases, and 9 bases lay between the germline ends. CDR3 size: 12 residues. Germline V gives CDR1 LGHNA, CDR2 YSLEER. Here the CDR3 reads CASSLGGYEQFF. The CDR3 DNA is TGCGCCAGCAGCCTAGGGGGATATGAGCAGTTCTTC.

About this clone: The CDR3 ends on some other residue instead of the conserved phenylalanine or tryptophan, so this is likely a read error. Because the CDR3's place on the DNA is in doubt, the DNA is left out and the CDR3 is given as listed by TCRdb. The rearrangement links TRBV10-1 to TRBJ1-4. The CDR3 is 12 residues long, counting both termini. Germline values: CDR1 WNHNN, CDR2 SYGVQD (reference sequence). The chain's CDR3 is CASSEWLRPTFS.

The rearrangement uses TRBV4-3 and TRBJ1-4, with unresolved D. The CDR3 loop spans 12 amino acids. The V gene's germline CDR1 is LGHNA and CDR2 YSLEER. V gave up 1 base and J gave up 8 bases, with 5 bases separating them. In DNA form, the CDR3 reads TGCGCCAGCAGCCAAGGACCGGAAAAACTGTTTTTT. It translates to CASSQGPEKLFF.

CDR3 amino acids: CASSLGRSGYF. CDR3 nucleotide sequence: TGTGCCAGCAGTTTAGGCAGGAGCGGGTATTTT. The V gene is TRBV28, the J gene TRBJ2-3, with D perhaps TRBD2 (5 bases). Between the trimmed V and J ends, which lost 2 bases and 14 bases, there was a span of 11 bases. Germline V gene sequence: CDR1 MDHEN, CDR2 SYDVKM. The CDR3 extends over 11 amino acids.

The V and J genes are TRBV29-1 and TRBJ1-6, with D maybe TRBD1 (6 bases). Germline V gene lookup returns CDR1 SQVTM and CDR2 ANQGSEA. CDR3 length equals 13 residues. V was shortened by 8 bases and J by 8 bases, with 16 bases between the two germline ends. The DNA of the CDR3 is TGCAGCCCCCGGGGGGCGTGGGATTCACCCCTCCACTTT. Protein product: CSPRGAWDSPLHF. The full variable domain, rest sourced from reference TRBV29-1 and TRBJ1-6, is SAVISQKPSRDICQRGTSLTIQCQVDSQVTMMFWYRQQPGQSLTLIATANQGSEATYESGFVIDKFPISRPNLTFSTLTVSNMSPEDSSIYLCSPRGAWDSPLHFGNGTRLTVT.

The CDR3 is CASSTRGGRNQPQHF. The CDR3 nucleotides are TGTGCCAGCAGCACCCGAGGGGGGCGAAATCAGCCCCAGCATTTT. The V gene is TRBV21-1, the J gene TRBJ1-5. TRBV21-1 is noted as a pseudogene. This CDR3 spans 15 amino acids.

The V and J genes are TRBV28 and TRBJ2-5, with 16 bases that match TRBD2. Germline V gene data show CDR1 as MDHEN and CDR2 as SYDVKM. V dropped 8 bases and J dropped 6; count of bases not matched to a gene: 15. The CDR3 has 18 amino acids. The CDR3 nucleotides are TGTGCCAGCTGCTTGACAGGGACTAGCGGGGGGGCCGGGAAGACCCAGTACTTC. Translating it yields CASCLTGTSGGAGKTQYF.

The chain is built from TRBV28 and TRBJ1-2; D not certain. The CDR3 loop spans 11 amino acids. V lost 5 bases, J lost 4 bases, and 5 bases lay in between. The V gene's germline CDR1 is MDHEN and CDR2 SYDVKM. CDR3 sequence reads: CASSGVYGYTF. The CDR3 coding sequence is TGTGCCAGCAGTGGTGTCTATGGCTACACCTTC.

The chain has TRBV28 and TRBJ1-2; tentatively, D is TRBD1 (6 bases). Trimming removed 7 bases from V and 2 bases from J, with 8 bases in between. This CDR3 spans 12 amino acids. The germline V gene has CDR1 MDHEN and CDR2 SYDVKM. The CDR3 DNA reads as TGTGCCAGCACCCAGGGGAACTATGGCTACACCTTC. It yields the protein CASTQGNYGYTF.

The chain links TRBV7-2 to TRBJ1-3; D is uncertain. V lost 2 bases and J 0 bases, leaving 8 bases between the germline ends. The length of the CDR3 is 15 residues. Germline CDR1 SGHTA, CDR2 FQGNSA. The CDR3 is CASSLRAGSGNTIYF. For the CDR3, the DNA is TGTGCCAGCAGCTTAAGGGCGGGCTCTGGAAACACCATATATTTT.

V and J are TRBV3-1 (or the pseudogene TRBV3-2) and TRBJ1-2, with TRBD1 as a possible D gene (6 bases). The CDR3 is made up of 15 amino acids. Germline values: CDR1 LGHDT, CDR2 YNNKEL (reference sequence). Between the trimmed V and J ends, which lost 1 base and 5 bases, there was a span of 14 bases. As DNA, the CDR3 is TGTGCCAGCAGCCAAGGCAGGGGCCAGAGGTATGGCTACACCTTC. This translates into CASSQGRGQRYGYTF.

This sequence joins TRBV18 and TRBJ1-1; D unresolved. Trimming cost V 6 bases and J 3 bases, with 11 bases left between them. CDR3 length: 13 amino acids. Germline loops: CDR1 KGHSH, CDR2 LQKENI. The CDR3 loop is CASSERLDTEAFF. For the CDR3, the DNA is TGTGCCAGCTCCGAACGCCTCGACACTGAAGCTTTCTTT.